A selection of T cell receptor beta chains follows, all from one sample in a study of T cell repertoires in cytomegalovirus infection. These receptors' targets are unknown. TCRdb re-called the reads with MiXCR, one entry per CDR3 protein. The sample holds roughly 920,000 distinct CDR3 sequences, less than 40% seen once. The sequenced sample was cultured CD8+ T cells from PBMCs, obtained from culture after CMV antigen stimulation. The receptor set was obtained from a human donor in good health (CMV status not recorded). Some clones in this sample may be carry-over from other donors' samples. Both conserved end residues are part of each CDR3. The D gene is left open where the match is weak. Rows may omit the clone size; those that give it use once, few, many or a size class.

v_gene: TRBV2; abundance: .; d_gene: .; j_gene: TRBJ2-4; CDR3aa: CASSEALSGKDIQYF; CDR3nt: TGTGCCAGCAGTGAAGCTCTTAGTGGCAAGGACATTCAGTACTTC
v_gene: TRBV4-3; abundance: few; d_gene: TRBD2; j_gene: TRBJ2-2; CDR3aa: CASSQRGEFGELFF; CDR3nt: TGCGCCAGCAGCCAACGGGGGGAATTCGGGGAGCTGTTTTTT
v_gene: TRBV28; abundance: few; d_gene: TRBD1; j_gene: TRBJ2-6; CDR3aa: CASSGTGGLIGANVLTF; CDR3nt: TGTGCCAGCAGCGGGACAGGGGGCCTCATCGGGGCCAACGTCCTGACTTTC
v_gene: TRBV6-5; abundance: few; d_gene: TRBD2; j_gene: TRBJ2-5; CDR3aa: CASSTPPGLAGGETQYF; CDR3nt: TGTGCCAGCAGTACCCCCCCGGGACTAGCGGGGGGAGAGACCCAGTACTTC
v_gene: TRBV25-1; abundance: .; d_gene: .; j_gene: TRBJ1-3; CDR3aa: CASSPRPGNTIYF; CDR3nt: TGTGCCAGCAGTCCACGGCCAGGAAACACCATATATTTT
v_gene: TRBV7-3; abundance: many; d_gene: TRBD1; j_gene: TRBJ1-2; CDR3aa: CASSPGQGAGYGYTF; CDR3nt: TGTGCCAGCAGCCCAGGACAGGGGGCGGGCTATGGCTACACCTTC
v_gene: TRBV5-1; abundance: .; d_gene: TRBD1; j_gene: TRBJ2-1; CDR3aa: CASSPRQGAHNEQFF; CDR3nt: TGCGCCAGCAGCCCCAGACAGGGGGCCCACAATGAGCAGTTCTTC
v_gene: TRBV28; abundance: few; d_gene: TRBD2; j_gene: TRBJ2-5; CDR3aa: CASSSLASGGQETQYF; CDR3nt: TGTGCCAGCAGTTCTTTGGCTAGCGGGGGGCAAGAGACCCAGTACTTC
v_gene: TRBV4-1; abundance: .; d_gene: .; j_gene: TRBJ1-2; CDR3aa: CASSQEVRGTGYTF; CDR3nt: TGCGCCAGCAGCCAAGAGGTCAGGGGAACAGGCTACACCTTC
v_gene: TRBV12-3/TRBV12-4; abundance: many; d_gene: TRBD1; j_gene: TRBJ2-1; CDR3aa: CASSLRQGAGYNEQFF; CDR3nt: TGTGCCAGCAGTTTAAGGCAGGGGGCGGGATACAATGAGCAGTTCTTC
v_gene: TRBV19; abundance: .; d_gene: .; j_gene: TRBJ1-2; CDR3aa: CASRPEILRGGDGYTF; CDR3nt: TGTGCCAGTAGGCCCGAAATTCTCAGGGGAGGCGATGGCTACACCTTC
v_gene: TRBV7-2; abundance: many; d_gene: TRBD2; j_gene: TRBJ2-1; CDR3aa: CASSFGTSGYNEQFF; CDR3nt: TGTGCCAGCAGCTTCGGGACTAGCGGCTACAATGAGCAGTTCTTC
v_gene: TRBV7-6; abundance: .; d_gene: TRBD2; j_gene: TRBJ2-1; CDR3aa: CASSLAAGGASNEQFF; CDR3nt: TGTGCCAGCAGCTTAGCGGCCGGGGGGGCATCGAATGAGCAGTTCTTC
v_gene: TRBV7-9; abundance: .; d_gene: .; j_gene: TRBJ2-1; CDR3aa: CASSPGGGTVYNEQFF; CDR3nt: TGTGCCAGCAGCCCAGGGGGAGGGACCGTCTACAATGAGCAGTTCTTC
v_gene: TRBV11-3; abundance: .; d_gene: TRBD1; j_gene: TRBJ2-5; CDR3aa: CASSPTGTGGQETQYF; CDR3nt: TGTGCCAGCAGCCCAACTGGGACAGGGGGCCAGGAGACCCAGTACTTC
v_gene: TRBV6-1; abundance: .; d_gene: TRBD1; j_gene: TRBJ2-7; CDR3aa: CASGADRGHEQYF; CDR3nt: TGTGCCAGCGGGGCGGACAGGGGACACGAGCAGTACTTC
v_gene: TRBV9; abundance: .; d_gene: .; j_gene: TRBJ2-3; CDR3aa: CASSVGSPDTQYF; CDR3nt: TGTGCCAGCAGCGTAGGTAGCCCAGATACGCAGTATTTT
v_gene: TRBV24-1; abundance: few; d_gene: .; j_gene: TRBJ2-2; CDR3aa: CATSDTGTGPNTGELFF; CDR3nt: TGTGCCACCAGTGATACCGGGACGGGGCCCAACACCGGGGAGCTGTTTTTT
v_gene: TRBV7-9; abundance: .; d_gene: TRBD1; j_gene: TRBJ2-7; CDR3aa: CASRRDSTYEQYF; CDR3nt: TGTGCCAGCAGAAGGGACAGCACCTACGAGCAGTACTTC
v_gene: TRBV6-5; abundance: few; d_gene: TRBD1; j_gene: TRBJ2-1; CDR3aa: CASRYRGQAYNEQFF; CDR3nt: TGTGCCAGCAGGTACCGGGGACAGGCCTACAATGAGCAGTTCTTC
v_gene: TRBV7-2; abundance: many; d_gene: .; j_gene: TRBJ2-2; CDR3aa: CASSPTPGSTGELFF; CDR3nt: TGTGCCAGCAGCCCTACCCCAGGGTCCACCGGGGAGCTGTTTTTT
v_gene: TRBV7-6; abundance: .; d_gene: TRBD1; j_gene: TRBJ1-5; CDR3aa: CASSLEAGGPQPQHF; CDR3nt: TGTGCCAGCAGCTTAGAGGCAGGGGGCCCGCAGCCCCAGCATTTT
v_gene: TRBV27; abundance: .; d_gene: .; j_gene: TRBJ2-5; CDR3aa: CASSLGPKRTQYF; CDR3nt: TGTGCCAGCAGTTTAGGCCCCAAGAGAACCCAGTACTTC
v_gene: TRBV4-1; abundance: .; d_gene: .; j_gene: TRBJ2-1; CDR3aa: CASSQGRVEYNEQFF; CDR3nt: TGCGCCAGCAGCCAAGGCAGGGTGGAATACAATGAGCAGTTCTTC
v_gene: TRBV4-1; abundance: .; d_gene: .; j_gene: TRBJ2-3; CDR3aa: CASSQSQGGTDTQYF; CDR3nt: TGCGCCAGCAGCCAATCCCAAGGCGGGACAGATACGCAGTATTTT
v_gene: TRBV27; abundance: few; d_gene: TRBD2; j_gene: TRBJ2-5; CDR3aa: CASSVLAGQETQYF; CDR3nt: TGTGCCAGCAGTGTCCTAGCGGGGCAAGAGACCCAGTACTTC
v_gene: TRBV18; abundance: few; d_gene: TRBD2; j_gene: TRBJ2-3; CDR3aa: CASSPGTSGGRTDTQYF; CDR3nt: TGTGCCAGCTCACCCGGGACTAGCGGGGGACGCACAGATACGCAGTATTTT
v_gene: TRBV7-6; abundance: .; d_gene: TRBD1; j_gene: TRBJ1-6; CDR3aa: CASSLGTRDSHNSPLHF; CDR3nt: TGTGCCAGCAGCTTAGGGACCCGGGACAGCCATAATTCACCCCTCCACTTT
v_gene: TRBV6-6; abundance: .; d_gene: .; j_gene: TRBJ2-2; CDR3aa: CASRVGDFTGELFF; CDR3nt: TGTGCCAGCAGAGTCGGGGACTTCACCGGGGAGCTGTTTTTT
v_gene: TRBV15; abundance: .; d_gene: .; j_gene: TRBJ2-7; CDR3aa: CASSRRSQGTYEQYF; CDR3nt: TGTGCCAGCAGCCGCCGAAGTCAGGGCACCTACGAGCAGTACTTC
v_gene: TRBV5-8; abundance: .; d_gene: .; j_gene: TRBJ1-5; CDR3aa: CASSLGKYSNQPQHF; CDR3nt: TGTGCCAGCAGCTTGGGGAAGTATAGCAATCAGCCCCAGCATTTT
v_gene: TRBV7-2; abundance: many; d_gene: TRBD2; j_gene: TRBJ2-3; CDR3aa: CASSFFSGLAGGDTDTQYF; CDR3nt: TGTGCCAGCAGCTTCTTCTCGGGCCTAGCGGGGGGTGACACAGATACGCAGTATTTT
v_gene: TRBV6-5; abundance: few; d_gene: .; j_gene: TRBJ1-1; CDR3aa: CASSYEGLDTEAFF; CDR3nt: TGTGCCAGCAGTTACGAGGGGTTGGACACTGAAGCTTTCTTT
v_gene: TRBV19; abundance: .; d_gene: TRBD2; j_gene: TRBJ2-1; CDR3aa: CASSRSSGWYNEQFF; CDR3nt: TGTGCCAGTAGTAGAAGTAGCGGGTGGTACAATGAGCAGTTCTTC
v_gene: TRBV10-3; abundance: few; d_gene: TRBD2; j_gene: TRBJ2-2; CDR3aa: CAIRSGRGENTGELFF; CDR3nt: TGTGCCATCAGATCGGGTCGGGGGGAGAACACCGGGGAGCTGTTTTTT
v_gene: TRBV10-3; abundance: .; d_gene: .; j_gene: TRBJ1-4; CDR3aa: CAISEGRQVPNEKLFF; CDR3nt: TGTGCCATCAGTGAGGGACGACAGGTTCCTAATGAAAAACTGTTTTTT
v_gene: TRBV7-9; abundance: .; d_gene: .; j_gene: TRBJ2-2; CDR3aa: CASSYHPLTGNTGELFF; CDR3nt: TGTGCCAGCAGCTACCACCCCTTGACAGGCAACACCGGGGAGCTGTTTTTT
v_gene: TRBV19; abundance: few; d_gene: .; j_gene: TRBJ1-5; CDR3aa: CASSPLLSYPQHF; CDR3nt: TGTGCCAGTAGTCCTCTTCTCTCTTACCCCCAGCATTTT
v_gene: TRBV4-3; abundance: .; d_gene: .; j_gene: TRBJ2-1; CDR3aa: CASSLYPARGDNEQFF; CDR3nt: TGCGCCAGCAGCCTATACCCGGCGAGGGGGGACAATGAGCAGTTCTTC
v_gene: TRBV19; abundance: once; d_gene: .; j_gene: TRBJ1-1; CDR3aa: CASMPSGTEAFF; CDR3nt: TGTGCCAGTATGCCATCGGGCACTGAAGCTTTCTTT
v_gene: TRBV12-3/TRBV12-4; abundance: .; d_gene: TRBD1; j_gene: TRBJ2-6; CDR3aa: CASSLGQGIPGANVLTF; CDR3nt: TGTGCCAGCAGTTTAGGACAGGGGATCCCTGGGGCCAACGTCCTGACTTTC
v_gene: TRBV2; abundance: few; d_gene: TRBD2; j_gene: TRBJ2-7; CDR3aa: CASWLAGESYEQYF; CDR3nt: TGTGCCAGCTGGCTAGCGGGAGAGTCCTACGAGCAGTACTTC
v_gene: TRBV7-8; abundance: many; d_gene: .; j_gene: TRBJ1-1; CDR3aa: CASSLAKLALNTEAFF; CDR3nt: TGTGCCAGCAGCTTAGCAAAACTGGCACTGAACACTGAAGCTTTCTTT
v_gene: TRBV6-1; abundance: few; d_gene: .; j_gene: TRBJ2-3; CDR3aa: CANSPVWGTQYF; CDR3nt: TGTGCCAACAGCCCCGTCTGGGGTACGCAGTATTTT
v_gene: TRBV7-9; abundance: few; d_gene: .; j_gene: TRBJ2-5; CDR3aa: CASSPPGARETQYF; CDR3nt: TGTGCCAGCAGCCCCCCCGGGGCCAGAGAGACCCAGTACTTC
v_gene: TRBV7-2; abundance: many; d_gene: .; j_gene: TRBJ1-1; CDR3aa: CASSLTFWTRDTEAFF; CDR3nt: TGTGCCAGCAGCTTAACCTTTTGGACCCGCGACACTGAAGCTTTCTTT
v_gene: TRBV28; abundance: few; d_gene: TRBD1; j_gene: TRBJ2-5; CDR3aa: CASSLDQGAWETQYF; CDR3nt: TGTGCCAGCAGTTTAGATCAGGGGGCTTGGGAGACCCAGTACTTC
v_gene: TRBV6-1; abundance: .; d_gene: TRBD2; j_gene: TRBJ2-3; CDR3aa: CASSLAGGPGTDTQYF; CDR3nt: TGTGCCAGCAGTCTAGCGGGGGGGCCGGGCACAGATACGCAGTATTTT
v_gene: TRBV18; abundance: few; d_gene: .; j_gene: TRBJ1-1; CDR3aa: CASSPRRLMNTEAFF; CDR3nt: TGTGCCAGCTCACCACGGAGACTAATGAACACTGAAGCTTTCTTT